This note documents a single T cell receptor beta chain sequence. Its antigen is currently unknown. PCR was performed using 60 Vbeta and 13 Jbeta primers. Clones were read by immunoSEQ multiplex PCR, and TCRdb kept only the in-frame ones, dropping some. Of approximately 140,000 clones in the sample, 70% to 85% are singletons; the top ten hold 2% to 3%. The data are from a study of cytomegalovirus exposure and HLA in healthy donors. This CDR3 is built from 14 residues. Germline lookup yields CDR1 SQVTM and CDR2 ANQGSEA. The ends lost 1 base at V and 7 bases at J; junction bases unmatched: 8. Broader study findings: V- and J-gene trimming in TCR beta was tied to a missense DCLRE1C variant by an analysis performed later. A further, later analysis showed that HLA-associated TCR beta chains (compared with equally common others) were more clonally expanded.

The sample was PBMCs. The sequence came from a male donor in good health and CMV-seronegative. V usage is TRBV29-1 and J usage is TRBJ1-1; TRBD1 matches 8 bases. CDR3 loop: CSVEGTDREFEAFF. The CDR3 DNA is TGCAGCGTTGAAGGAACGGACAGGGAATTTGAAGCTTTCTTT.